A single sample gave rise to the 27 T cell receptor beta chains below, sequenced in a study of blood T cell repertoires in COVID-19. Only in-frame clones appear in the TCRdb table, and some are missing; sequencing was by immunoSEQ multiplex PCR. The repertoire consists of roughly 100,000 clones, with about 83% occurring once and the leading ten covering about 10%. Sequencing used peripheral blood. The receptor source for this set is a man in his forties with active or convalescent COVID-19.

V usage is TRBV5-4 and J usage is TRBJ2-5; 7 bases line up with TRBD1. The CDR3 has 14 residues. V was clipped by 2 bases and J by 4 bases; unmatched bases: 5. Germline V gene sequence: CDR1 SGHNT, CDR2 YYREEE (reference sequence). CDR3 in amino acids: CASSFTDRVETQYF. CDR3 DNA: TGTGCCAGCAGCTTTACCGACAGGGTAGAGACCCAGTACTTC. Drawing the rest from reference TRBV5-4 and TRBJ2-5, the complete variable domain is ETGVTQSPTHLIKTRGQQVTLRCSSQSGHNTVSWYQQALGQGPQFIFQYYREEENGRGNFPPRFSGLQFPNYSSELNVNALELDDSALYLCASSFTDRVETQYFGPGTRLLVL.

The chain links TRBV5-6 to TRBJ1-1; D not resolved. Trimming pared 5 bases from V and 3 bases from J, leaving 17 bases between. The CDR3 runs 15 residues. Germline lookup yields CDR1 SGHDT and CDR2 YYEEEE. Here the CDR3 reads CASRLRADTYTEAFF. CDR3 DNA: TGTGCCAGCAGGCTGAGGGCTGACACCTACACTGAAGCTTTCTTT.

The chain uses TRBV19 and TRBJ1-2; D uncertain. This CDR3 spans 15 amino acids. V lost 1 base and J 2 bases, leaving 11 bases between the germline ends. Germline lookup yields CDR1 LNHDA and CDR2 SQIVND (reference sequence). The CDR3 here is CASSIGPYVNYGYTF. The CDR3 DNA sequence: TGTGCCAGTAGTATAGGTCCGTATGTCAACTATGGCTACACCTTC. Based on the CDR3 plus reference TRBV19 and TRBJ1-2, the full variable domain is DGGITQSPKYLFRKEGQNVTLSCEQNLNHDAMYWYRQDPGQGLRLIYYSQIVNDFQKGDIAEGYSVSREKKESFPLTVTSAQKNPTAFYLCASSIGPYVNYGYTFGSGTRLTVV.

The chain recombines TRBV18 with TRBJ2-6; a possible D gene is TRBD1 (6 bases). The CDR3 sequence is 17 residues long. CDR1 KGHSH and CDR2 LQKENI come from the germline V gene. Between the trimmed V and J ends, which lost 6 bases and 0 bases, there was a span of 15 bases. CDR3 coding DNA: TGTGCCAGCTCTCCGACGCAGGGGAGCTCTGGGGCCAACGTCCTGACTTTC. The encoded protein is CASSPTQGSSGANVLTF.

This clone has only one observation. Germline and junction disagree at one end, which may indicate a read error. The CDR3 protein is CASSPGGVEKNF. CDR3 bases: TGTGCCAGCAGTCCCGGGGGGGTTGAGAAAAACTTC. The chain combines TRBV6-5 with TRBJ2-7; 8 bases are a match to TRBD2. This CDR3 spans 12 amino acids. Germline V CDR1 and CDR2: MNHEY, SVGAGI.

This clone was found a few times. The chain carries TRBV4-1 and TRBJ1-1, with D possibly TRBD1 on 5 matching bases. Trimming took off 2 bases at V and 1 base at J, with 14 bases between the two ends. CDR3 length: 16 amino acids. In germline, CDR1 is MGHRA, CDR2 YSYEKL. The CDR3 nucleotides read TGCGCCAGCAGCCAAACAGGACACGGGGGGAACACTGAAGCTTTCTTT. Its protein is CASSQTGHGGNTEAFF.

The chain combines TRBV7-9 with TRBJ2-2; 9 bases align to TRBD1. J was trimmed by 4 bases and V by 6 bases; bases with no gene match: 6. Germline loops: CDR1 SEHNR, CDR2 FQNEAQ (reference sequence). The CDR3 runs 15 residues. CDR3 protein: CASRLTGGGTGELFF. CDR3 nucleotide sequence: TGTGCCAGCAGGTTGACAGGGGGTGGCACCGGGGAGCTGTTTTTT.

The rearrangement links TRBV6-5 to TRBJ1-2, with TRBD1 matching 8 bases. The CDR3 loop spans 14 amino acids. CDR1 is MNHEY, CDR2 SVGAGI, per germline. After removal of 6 bases from V and 5 bases from J, the junction contained 8 bases not matched to a gene. CDR3 amino acids: CASRTPGGEYGYTF. CDR3 in DNA: TGTGCCAGCAGGACCCCAGGGGGCGAGTATGGCTACACCTTC.

Here the CDR3 DNA reads TGCGCCCCCTGGTTAGGGGTACGGAAGGGCTACACCTTC. Its protein product is CAPWLGVRKGYTF. The chain is built from TRBV23-1 and TRBJ1-2; possible D gene TRBD1, 5 bases. TRBV23-1 is recorded as an ORF, its role being uncertain. The CDR3 has 13 residues. Trimming took off 11 bases at V and 8 bases at J, with 21 bases between the two ends.

The rearrangement links TRBV6-2 or TRBV6-3 to TRBJ2-1, with 9 bases lining up with TRBD2. The V gene's germline CDR1 is MNHEY and CDR2 SVGEGT. This CDR3 has 19 amino acids. The V gene end was trimmed by 3 bases and the J gene end by 2 bases; junction bases not matched to a gene: 14. CDR3 DNA: TGTGCCAGCAGTTATATTGGCGGGGGGGCCTCCTTCACCTACAATGAGCAGTTCTTC. Residues: CASSYIGGGASFTYNEQFF.

This chain uses TRBV7-8 with TRBJ1-5, with D possibly being TRBD1 (6 bases). CDR1 is SGHVS and CDR2 is FQNEAQ in the germline V gene. The length of the CDR3 is 14 residues. Trimming stripped 1 base from V and 4 bases from J, with 8 bases between. This chain's CDR3 is CASSLEGGNQPQHF. In DNA form, the CDR3 reads TGTGCCAGCAGCTTAGAGGGGGGGAATCAGCCCCAGCATTTT.

This clone was counted between two and nine times. The gene calls are TRBV6-5 and TRBJ1-6; D is possibly TRBD1 (6 bases). Germline CDR1 reads MNHEY; CDR2 reads SVGAGI. CDR3 size: 12 residues. Deletions cut 5 bases from V and 16 bases from J, with 15 bases between. CDR3 sequence reads: CASSPTGQVLHF. CDR3 in DNA: TGTGCCAGCAGTCCGACAGGTCAGGTACTCCACTTT.

The chain recombines TRBV19 with TRBJ2-1; D perhaps matches TRBD2 (6 bases). In germline, CDR1 is LNHDA, CDR2 SQIVND (reference sequence). The length of the CDR3 is 11 residues. Trimming cost V 8 bases and J 4 bases, with 6 bases left between them. CDR3: CASGGYNEQFF. The CDR3 DNA sequence: TGTGCCAGTGGGGGGTACAATGAGCAGTTCTTC.

This rearrangement joins TRBV30 to TRBJ2-3, with TRBD2 as a possible D gene (7 bases). Germline CDR1 is GTSNPN and CDR2 is SVGIG (reference sequence). Trimming removed 2 bases at V and 5 bases at J, with 20 bases between. The CDR3 is made up of 16 amino acids. This CDR3 reads CAWSSTRGGPVDTQYF. The CDR3 DNA follows: TGTGCCTGGAGTTCGACGAGGGGGGGGCCTGTAGATACGCAGTATTTT. The entire variable domain, with the rest obtained from reference TRBV30 and TRBJ2-3, is as follows: SQTIHQWPATLVQPVGSPLSLECTVEGTSNPNLYWYRQAAGRGLQLLFYSVGIGQISSEVPQNLSASRPQDRQFILSSKKLLLSDSGFYLCAWSSTRGGPVDTQYFGPGTRLTVL.

The J gene is TRBJ1-1, the V gene TRBV30; 11 bases agree with TRBD1. CDR3 length: 13 residues. The germline V gene has CDR1 GTSNPN and CDR2 SVGIG (reference sequence). Trimming cost V 2 bases and J 8 bases; bases outside gene matches: 4. CDR3 in amino acids: CAWSLRTGGEAFF. CDR3 DNA sequence: TGTGCCTGGAGTCTCAGGACAGGGGGCGAAGCTTTCTTT.

This chain uses TRBV6-4 with TRBJ2-1; 8 bases agree with TRBD2. V lost 3 bases, J lost 3 bases, and 4 bases stayed unmatched. This CDR3 spans 15 amino acids. The germline CDR1 and CDR2 sequences are MRHNA and SNTAGT. This CDR3 is CASSEGRGDYNEQFF. The CDR3 DNA reads as TGTGCCAGCAGTGAGGGGCGGGGGGACTACAATGAGCAGTTCTTC.

The CDR3 is CASSLDTHNEQFF. In nucleotides, the CDR3 is TGCGCCAGCAGCTTGGACACGCACAATGAGCAGTTCTTC. The chain couples TRBV5-1 to TRBJ2-1; no clear D gene. CDR3 length: 13 amino acids. Germline values: CDR1 SGHRS, CDR2 YFSETQ. V shed 0 bases and J shed 5 bases, with 6 bases lying between them.

CDR3 residues: CASSQVVGTGGAGEKLFF. For the CDR3, the DNA is TGTGCCAGCAGCCAAGTTGTGGGAACAGGGGGCGCCGGTGAAAAACTGTTTTTT. This chain connects TRBV14 to TRBJ1-4; 9 nucleotides line up with TRBD1. CDR3 length: 18 residues. CDR1 is SGHDN and CDR2 is FVKESK in the germline V gene. Trimming removed 1 base from V and 7 bases from J; junction bases left unmatched: 13.

The CDR3 loop is CASSPSTTGPNSPLHF. In DNA, the CDR3 is TGCGCCAGCAGCCCCTCTACGACAGGTCCGAATTCACCCCTCCACTTT. The V gene is TRBV4-1, the J gene TRBJ1-6, with D possibly matching TRBD1 (6 bases). Trimming shortened V by 4 bases and J by 7 bases, and 17 bases separated the two germline ends. CDR1 and CDR2 (germline): MGHRA, YSYEKL. This CDR3 has 16 amino acids.

V usage is TRBV9 and J usage is TRBJ1-6; 10 positions agree with TRBD1. Germline assignment: CDR1 SGDLS and CDR2 YYNGEE. The trim removed 4 bases at V and 7 bases at J, leaving 8 bases unmatched. This CDR3 comprises 16 residues. CDR3 nucleotide sequence: TGTGCCAGCAGCCGCCTGGGACAGGGGAAAAATTCACCCCTCCACTTT. This gives the protein CASSRLGQGKNSPLHF.

The V and J genes are TRBV9 and TRBJ1-3; 7 nucleotides align to TRBD1. This CDR3 contains 14 residues. V lost 5 bases and J lost 3; bases outside the gene matches: 5. From germline, CDR1 is SGDLS and CDR2 YYNGEE. CDR3 protein: CASRADRDGNTIYF. The CDR3 DNA reads TGTGCCAGCAGAGCAGACAGGGATGGAAACACCATATATTTT.

The chain employs TRBV7-3 and TRBJ2-5, with 7 bases aligning to TRBD1. This CDR3 has 13 amino acids. CDR1 SGHTA and CDR2 FQGTGA come from the germline V gene. J was trimmed by 5 bases and V by 5 bases; bases with no gene match: 5. Here the CDR3 DNA reads TGTGCCAGCAGCCGAGGACAGGCGGAGACCCAGTACTTC. This encodes CASSRGQAETQYF.

The genes are TRBV7-5 and TRBJ1-2; TRBD1 reflects the table's D call only, with no check against the DNA. TRBV7-5 counts as a pseudogene. There are 16 residues in the CDR3. This chain's CDR3 is CVRSLVGTEFNYGYTF. CDR3 bases: TGTGTCAGAAGCTTAGTAGGTACAGAATTTAACTATGGCTACACCTTC.

The rearrangement uses TRBV30 and TRBJ2-4; D is unresolved. Per germline, CDR1 GTSNPN and CDR2 SVGIG (reference sequence). This CDR3 has 15 amino acids. Between the trimmed V and J ends, which lost 0 bases and 3 bases, there was a span of 12 bases. CDR3 DNA sequence: TGTGCCTGGAGTGTACAGAGTGCTGGCAAAAACATTCAGTACTTC. Protein: CAWSVQSAGKNIQYF.

The gene calls are TRBV7-3 and TRBJ2-3; TRBD2 might be the D (5 bases). Germline V lookup: CDR1 SGHTA, CDR2 FQGTGA. The CDR3 has 17 residues. V lost 2 bases to trimming and J lost 1 base, with 16 bases between them. This CDR3 reads CASSLAPSGGGTDTQYF. Written as DNA, the CDR3 is TGTGCCAGCAGCTTAGCCCCAAGCGGTGGGGGCACAGATACGCAGTATTTT.

This clone was found a few times. The V and J genes are TRBV18 and TRBJ1-2, with D unresolved. In germline, CDR1 is KGHSH, CDR2 LQKENI. The CDR3 sequence is 14 residues long. V shed 0 bases and J shed 4 bases, with 9 bases lying between them. CDR3 in amino acids: CASSPPERSYGYTF. DNA for the CDR3: TGTGCCAGCTCACCACCCGAGAGGAGCTATGGCTACACCTTC.

The J gene is TRBJ2-1, the V gene TRBV7-2; 9 bases are shared with TRBD2. This CDR3 has 15 residues. CDR1 SGHTA and CDR2 FQGNSA come from the germline V gene. The junction had 6 bases not matched to a gene; V was cut back by 1 base and J by 8 bases. The CDR3 DNA is TGTGCCAGCAGCTTAGGCGGGGGGGCCGGAGATGAGCAGTTCTTC. It encodes CASSLGGGAGDEQFF.